Detailed here is one T cell receptor beta chain. The antigen it binds to is not known. One base away there is no much larger clone; base qualities are not given. Reading the label with the study, this specimen's time point is: persistent/refractory GD, antithyroid drugs over 5 years with positive TRAb. RNA was extracted from PBMCs in TRIzol for both TCR sequencing and RNA sequencing. The diagnosis of Graves' disease was made according to American Thyroid Association guidelines. Recruitment of patients was carried out at an endocrinology department in Xi'an, China. Each patient gave approximately 10 milliliters of peripheral blood, collected in an EDTA anticoagulant tube. Ficoll Paque Plus density gradient separation was used to isolate PBMCs, and no additional T cell sorting was done. An Agilent 2100 Bioanalyzer and agarose gel were used to check RNA quality, and a NanoDrop 2000 was used to measure RNA concentration.

This entry belongs to a study of regulatory T cells in long-lasting Graves disease (dated by TCRdb to about 2021). In terms of the full investigation: Persistent Graves' disease was defined as antithyroid drug treatment for over 5 years with persistently positive TSH receptor autoantibodies. Persistent Graves' disease patients were compared with newly diagnosed Graves' disease patients by peripheral blood TCR sequencing and RNA sequencing. The study was registered as a clinical trial and conducted in China. TCR sequencing covered around 13 persistent and 20 newly diagnosed Graves' disease patients, 33 samples in total. On average, persistent Graves' disease patients in the clinical cohort had been on antithyroid drugs for about 9.3 years.

CDR1 and CDR2, looked up from the germline V gene, are SGHTA and FQGNSA. Its CDR3 holds 16 amino acids, cysteine through phenylalanine. Kept here is only the CDR3 DNA, which spans 48 bases and is read in frame from base 1. The V end loses 5 bases and the J end loses 2 bases, and a stretch of 19 bases separates them. Study-wide conclusions, independent of this receptor: Preferential use of TRBV28, TRBJ1-2 and TRBJ2-5 was observed in persistent disease, whereas TRBV20-1 and TRBJ2-1 were favored in newly diagnosed disease. Sequencing and analysis were restricted to the TCR beta chain. Peripheral blood alone was examined, since thyroid tissue, which constituted the primary lesion, could not be accessed. Patients with persistent disease shared more public clonotypes (fewer than 3,000) than newly diagnosed patients did (more than 900). Compared with newly diagnosed patients, persistent Graves' disease patients had lower TCR Shannon entropy and fewer highly expanded clones, which suggests clonal expansion. As a limitation, the authors acknowledged that the small sample size may reduce accuracy.

The library was prepared using multiplex PCR. Sequenced using an Illumina HiSeq 4000. TCR beta libraries were built with iRepertoire HTBI primers and Arm-PCR amplification of CDR3 regions. Before sequencing, the PCR products went through gel purification. On the study's bioinformatics: Gene usage analysis of CDR3 amino acid clonotypes relied on the roughly 60 TRBV and 13 to 15 TRBJ segments identified across samples. Filtered high-quality paired reads were merged into contigs using COPE and FqMerger. BLAST was used to align contigs to IMGT TRBV, TRBD and TRBJ reference genes, and CDR3 was defined according to IMGT. Any clonotype with a frequency above 0.1% was counted as a highly expanded clone. Shannon entropy was used to measure repertoire diversity, and the Gini coefficient was used to measure V-J evenness. Clonotypes shared by more than one individual were considered public. The raw public reads went through TCRdb reprocessing: fastp at Q25, MiXCR clone calling, in-frame beta chains kept. Rows are combined by CDR3 protein, so each entry shows the most common genes and DNA. The V and J calls follow TCRdb's processing rather than the paper's. A total of roughly 500,000 distinct CDR3 sequences appear in this sample, 20% to 25% of them only once. The top ten constitute around 13% of the sample.

The material was peripheral blood mononuclear cells (PBMCs), obtained when the disease was refractory, from a patient treated with antithyroid drugs. This chain is built from TRBV7-2 and TRBJ2-7; the D gene identity is not certain. This receptor was obtained from a female donor with Graves disease. The CDR3 protein is CASSDLYRARPYEQYF. The base sequence is TGTGCCAGCAGCGACCTGTACCGGGCCAGGCCCTACGAGCAGTACTTC.